The 17 T cell receptor beta chains listed next were all sequenced from one sample in a study of cytotoxic CD8 clonotypes in ibrutinib-treated CLL. Produced via immunoSEQ multiplex PCR; TCRdb's table is partial and in-frame only. The table records approximately 23,000 clones, around 74% of them present only once. The source was PBMCs, collected before ibrutinib treatment. Every receptor here comes from a human donor with chronic lymphocytic leukemia.

The rearrangement joins TRBV5-8 to TRBJ1-4; 8 nucleotides agree with TRBD1. The CDR3 contains 17 residues. V shed 5 bases and J 4 bases; nucleotides not matched to a gene: 13. Germline-derived CDR1 and CDR2 are SGHTS and YDEGEE. CDR3 DNA sequence: TGTGCCAGCAGGAAGGGGACAGGAATTCTTTTTAATGAAAAACTGTTTTTT. Protein sequence: CASRKGTGILFNEKLFF.

The CDR3 DNA reads as TGTGCCAGCAGCGTAAGGCAGACCAACACTGAAGCTTTCTTT. This gives the protein CASSVRQTNTEAFF. The V and J genes are TRBV9 and TRBJ1-1; D gene uncertain. The CDR3 is 14 amino acids. Per the germline V gene, CDR1 is SGDLS and CDR2 is YYNGEE. Trimming removed 1 base from V and 2 bases from J, with 9 bases in between. The variable domain in full, completed from reference TRBV9 and TRBJ1-1, reads DSGVTQTPKHLITATGQRVTLRCSPRSGDLSVYWYQQSLDQGLQFLIQYYNGEERAKGNILERFSAQQFPDLHSELNLSSLELGDSALYFCASSVRQTNTEAFFGQGTRLTVV.

This chain joins TRBV27 and TRBJ2-2; no reliable D call. Trimming took 5 bases from V and 0 from J, leaving 13 bases between them. This CDR3 spans 16 amino acids. CDR1 and CDR2 from the germline V gene are MNHEY and SMNVEV (reference sequence). The CDR3 coding sequence is TGTGCCAGCAGTCCGCTATCGGTCACGAACACCGGGGAGCTGTTTTTT. Protein sequence: CASSPLSVTNTGELFF.

The chain employs TRBV7-2 and TRBJ2-5; D perhaps matches TRBD1 (5 bases). The CDR3 runs 15 residues. Germline loops: CDR1 SGHTA, CDR2 FQGNSA. Trimming left V 0 bases short and J 2 bases short, with 10 bases between. CDR3 nucleotide sequence: TGTGCCAGCAGCTTAGCGCAGGGCAGACAAGAGACCCAGTACTTC. Translated, it gives CASSLAQGRQETQYF.

The chain carries TRBV4-1 and TRBJ2-1, with TRBD2 matching 11 bases. Germline loops: CDR1 MGHRA, CDR2 YSYEKL. The CDR3 consists of 14 residues. V shed 4 bases, J shed 8 bases, and the junction held 4 bases outside the gene matches. The CDR3 region is CASSPVLAGDEQFF. The CDR3 nucleotides read TGCGCCAGCAGCCCTGTACTAGCGGGAGATGAGCAGTTCTTC.

V and J are TRBV28 and TRBJ1-2; D is uncertain. Per germline, CDR1 MDHEN and CDR2 SYDVKM. The CDR3 is 12 amino acids. Deletions cut 5 bases from V and 4 bases from J, with 8 bases between. CDR3 sequence (DNA): TGTGCCAGCAGTCCCCTTTTCTATGGCTACACCTTC. Protein: CASSPLFYGYTF.

The rearrangement links TRBV28 to TRBJ1-5, with 8 nucleotides matching TRBD1. The CDR3 consists of 15 residues. With 7 bases clipped from V and 3 bases from J, the junction kept 8 bases outside the gene matches. From germline, CDR1 is MDHEN and CDR2 SYDVKM. CDR3 in amino acids: CASNLQGGDNQPQHF. For the CDR3, the DNA is TGTGCCAGCAACCTACAGGGGGGCGACAATCAGCCCCAGCATTTT.

The chain employs TRBV19 and TRBJ2-7, with a tentative D call TRBD1 (5 bases). Per the germline V gene, CDR1 is LNHDA and CDR2 is SQIVND (reference sequence). This CDR3 spans 14 amino acids. V shed 5 bases and J shed 3 bases, with 14 bases lying between them. Written as DNA, the CDR3 is TGTGCCAGTAGTCCCCAGGACACCCTCTACGAGCAGTACTTC. Its protein product is CASSPQDTLYEQYF.

In its sample, this clone was seen a few times. The J gene is TRBJ2-1, the V gene TRBV6-6; the match to TRBD2 covers 8 bases. V shed 6 bases, J shed 7 bases, and the junction held 8 bases outside the gene matches. Per the germline V gene, CDR1 is MNHNY and CDR2 is SVGAGI (reference sequence). The length of the CDR3 is 14 residues. This chain's CDR3 is CASRDWQRENEQFF. The CDR3 bases are TGTGCCAGCAGAGATTGGCAGCGGGAGAATGAGCAGTTCTTC.

The J gene is TRBJ1-4, the V gene TRBV20-1; D gene uncertain. Trimming took off 1 base at V and 7 bases at J, with 4 bases between the two ends. The CDR3 consists of 11 residues. Germline values: CDR1 DFQATT, CDR2 SNEGSKA (reference sequence). CDR3 DNA sequence: TGCAGTGCTAGAGCTGGTGAAAAACTGTTTTTT. Residues: CSARAGEKLFF.

This clone was recorded once. The chain has TRBV5-1 and TRBJ2-1; D is undetermined. The germline V gene encodes CDR1 SGHRS and CDR2 YFSETQ. This CDR3 is 15 amino acids long. Trimming removed 1 base from V and 2 bases from J, with 10 bases in between. In DNA, the CDR3 is TGCGCCAGCAGCTTGTCCGGTAGCACCTACAATGAGCAGTTCTTC. It is translated as CASSLSGSTYNEQFF. Full variable domain (remainder filled in from reference TRBV5-1 and TRBJ2-1): KAGVTQTPRYLIKTRGQQVTLSCSPISGHRSVSWYQQTPGQGLQFLFEYFSETQRNKGNFPGRFSGRQFSNSRSEMNVSTLELGDSALYLCASSLSGSTYNEQFFGPGTRLTVL.

The chain joins TRBV5-1 to TRBJ1-1, with D perhaps TRBD1 (5 bases). Between the trimmed V and J ends, which lost 0 bases and 1 base, there was a span of 7 bases. Per the germline V gene, CDR1 is SGHRS and CDR2 is YFSETQ. This CDR3 has 14 amino acids. The DNA of the CDR3 is TGCGCCAGCAGCTTGGTGGGGGAGAACACTGAAGCTTTCTTT. Translating it yields CASSLVGENTEAFF.

This clone was seen a few times. The chain has TRBV10-3 and TRBJ1-5; 10 bases align to TRBD1. Trimming cost V 6 bases and J 6 bases; bases outside gene matches: 5. The CDR3 is 14 residues long. Germline V lookup: CDR1 ENHRY, CDR2 SYGVKD. This chain's CDR3 is CAISRDRGAQPQHF. For the CDR3, the DNA is TGTGCCATCAGCCGGGACAGGGGCGCTCAGCCCCAGCATTTT.

In DNA, the CDR3 is TGTGCCAGCAGCGTAGGTGGGGGGAGGGATCAGCCCCAGCATTTT. Encoded protein: CASSVGGGRDQPQHF. V usage is TRBV9 and J usage is TRBJ1-5; possibly TRBD1 for D (5 bases). The germline V gene encodes CDR1 SGDLS and CDR2 YYNGEE. Trimming shortened V by 0 bases and J by 5 bases, and 12 bases separated the two germline ends. CDR3 length: 15 amino acids.

This clone was observed a few times. The V gene is TRBV6-6, the J gene TRBJ1-3; 9 positions match TRBD1. The CDR3 is 16 amino acids. The germline CDR1 and CDR2 sequences are MNHNY and SVGAGI (reference sequence). Unmatched junction bases numbered 11, after V lost 7 bases and J lost 4 bases. CDR3 DNA: TGTGCCAGCAATCAGGGGGACAGGGCGTGGGGAAACACCATATATTTT. It is translated as CASNQGDRAWGNTIYF.

The chain links TRBV6-1 to TRBJ1-5; a weak D match, TRBD1 (6 bases). Trimming removed 6 bases from V and 15 bases from J, with 24 bases in between. The CDR3 covers 14 residues. Germline CDR1 reads MNHNS; CDR2 reads SASEGT. The CDR3 DNA reads TGTGCCAGCAGGCCACCCGCCTTCAGGGGACTTGGGCATTTT. Translated, it gives CASRPPAFRGLGHF.

In nucleotides, the CDR3 is TGTGCCAGCAGCTTGGCCCTCGCTGGACTAACGAACACCGGGGAGCTGTTTTTT. Protein product: CASSLALAGLTNTGELFF. The J gene is TRBJ2-2, the V gene TRBV5-6; TRBD2 might be the D (6 bases). Trimming took off 0 bases at V and 0 bases at J, with 15 bases between the two ends. The germline V gene has CDR1 SGHDT and CDR2 YYEEEE. The CDR3 has 18 residues.